This T cell receptor (beta chain) comes out of a study of T cell repertoires in cytomegalovirus infection. For the study at large: Matching HLA type, along with CMV infection, was indicated by public TCR beta signatures. Regarding the study as a whole: Individuals carrying CMV plus the relevant HLA were identified by cumulative frequency of public TCR beta families. Within the response measured ex vivo, HLA-C-restricted CMV-specific TCR beta clonotypes were dominant.

TCRdb reprocessed the reads with MiXCR, giving one entry per CDR3 protein. The top ten hold 48% of the sample, which has about 570,000 distinct CDR3 sequences, around two fifths seen once. In regard to this clonotype: Its antigen is unknown.

This CDR3 is 17 amino acids long. The V gene end was trimmed by 5 bases and the J gene end by 5 bases; junction bases not matched to a gene: 9. The sample consisted of cultured PBMCs, taken from culture after CMV antigen stimulation. This rearrangement joins TRBV12-3 or TRBV12-4 to TRBJ2-3, with 14 nucleotides matching TRBD2. The sequence derives from a human donor in good health (CMV status not recorded). Some clones in this sample may be carry-over from other donors' samples. For the CDR3, the DNA is TGTGCCAGCAGTCGGGGACTAGCGGGAGCGGGGGGAGATACGCAGTATTTT. Amino acids: CASSRGLAGAGGDTQYF.